These 6 T cell receptor beta chains originate from one sample sequenced in a study of T cell responses to AZD1222 COVID-19 vaccine. Clones were sequenced by immunoSEQ multiplex PCR, and TCRdb holds only the in-frame ones, with some missing. This sample has under 200,000 clones; more than 85% occur once, and the top ten carry around 4%. Material: peripheral blood, obtained on day 0 of AZD1222 vaccination. The receptors shown here come from an adult in good health.

The chain recombines TRBV19 with TRBJ1-3; D is ambiguous. This CDR3 has 16 residues. V shed 3 bases and J shed 0 bases, with 12 bases lying between them. Germline CDR1 LNHDA, CDR2 SQIVND (reference sequence). CDR3 sequence (DNA): TGTGCCAGTAGTATTCAGCCCACTTTCTCTGGAAACACCATATATTTT. This sequence encodes CASSIQPTFSGNTIYF.

The chain couples TRBV2 to TRBJ1-1; D gene unclear. Trimming removed 4 bases from V and 2 bases from J, with 11 bases in between. Looked up from germline, CDR1 is SNHLY and CDR2 is FYNNEI. The CDR3 sequence is 14 residues long. The chain's CDR3 is CASSGTELNTEAFF. The CDR3 DNA follows: TGTGCCAGCAGTGGGACGGAACTTAACACTGAAGCTTTCTTT.

This chain links TRBV19 with TRBJ2-7; no definite D call. The germline CDR1 and CDR2 sequences are LNHDA and SQIVND (reference sequence). Trimming shortened V by 5 bases and J by 0 bases, and 11 bases separated the two germline ends. The CDR3 loop spans 14 amino acids. The CDR3 reads CASSPSTFSYEQYF. The CDR3 DNA reads TGTGCCAGTAGTCCCTCGACCTTCTCCTACGAGCAGTACTTC.

The genes are TRBV5-4 and TRBJ2-1; 7 nucleotides line up with TRBD2. The CDR3 sequence is 13 residues long. CDR1 SGHNT and CDR2 YYREEE come from the germline V gene (reference sequence). Unmatched junction bases numbered 0, after V lost 2 bases and J lost 4 bases. For the CDR3, the DNA is TGTGCCAGCAGCTTCGGGGGGTACAATGAGCAGTTCTTC. Encoded protein: CASSFGGYNEQFF.

This chain joins TRBV12-3 or TRBV12-4 and TRBJ2-1; no clear D. The V and J ends lost 1 base and 9 bases respectively, with 7 bases between them. The CDR3 runs 12 residues. The CDR3 DNA sequence: TGTGCCAGCAGTTTAGTAGGTAGTGAGCAGTTCTTC. It specifies CASSLVGSEQFF.

The chain combines TRBV11-1 with TRBJ1-1; D is unclear. Trimming pared 4 bases from V and 8 bases from J, leaving 14 bases between. This CDR3 spans 13 amino acids. Germline loops: CDR1 SGHAT, CDR2 FQDESV (reference sequence). CDR3 sequence (DNA): TGTGCCAGCAGCTATCTATTAGGAAACGAAGCTTTCTTT. It yields the protein CASSYLLGNEAFF.